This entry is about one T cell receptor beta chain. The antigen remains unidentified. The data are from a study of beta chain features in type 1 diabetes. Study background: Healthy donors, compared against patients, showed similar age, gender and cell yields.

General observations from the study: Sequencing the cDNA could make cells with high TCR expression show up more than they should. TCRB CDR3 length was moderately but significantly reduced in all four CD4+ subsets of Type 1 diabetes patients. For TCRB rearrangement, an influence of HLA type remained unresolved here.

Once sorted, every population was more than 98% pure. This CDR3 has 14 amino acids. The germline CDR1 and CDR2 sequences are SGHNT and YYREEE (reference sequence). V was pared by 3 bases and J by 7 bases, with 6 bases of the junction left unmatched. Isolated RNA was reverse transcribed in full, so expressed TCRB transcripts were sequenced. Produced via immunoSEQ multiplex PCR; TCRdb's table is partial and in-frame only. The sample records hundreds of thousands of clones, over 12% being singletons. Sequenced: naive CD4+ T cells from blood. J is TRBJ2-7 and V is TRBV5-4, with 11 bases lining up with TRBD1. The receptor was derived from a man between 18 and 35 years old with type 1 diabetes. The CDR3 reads CASSSGQGAEEQYF. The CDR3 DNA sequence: TGTGCCAGCAGCTCAGGACAGGGGGCTGAGGAGCAGTACTTC.